This entry lists 17 T cell receptor beta chains sequenced from one sample in a study of cytomegalovirus exposure and HLA in healthy donors (dated by TCRdb to the late 2010s). Library preparation employed the immunoSEQ multiplex PCR assay. A mixture of 60 forward primers for TCR Vbeta segments and 13 reverse primers for TCR Jbeta segments was used in the multiplex PCR. Entries here come from immuneACCESS through TCRdb and include only in-frame sequences with V and J called. Some clones fail to appear in such tables; in the studies checked, an unresolved V gene covers under half of the shortfall, and the cause of the remainder is unknown. The sample contains around 130,000 clones, around 73% of them found a single time. The ten most abundant clones make up more than 0.95% of the sample. Sequenced: PBMCs. Receptor source: a man in his forties or fifties in good health and CMV-seronegative.

This chain uses TRBV6-5 with TRBJ2-7, with 7 bases lining up with TRBD1. The CDR3 extends over 14 amino acids. V dropped 5 bases and J dropped 4; count of bases not matched to a gene: 8. Germline CDR1 reads MNHEY; CDR2 reads SVGAGI. The CDR3 here is CASSTGTAVYEQYF. CDR3 coding DNA: TGTGCCAGCAGTACCGGGACAGCGGTTTACGAGCAGTACTTC.

The J gene is TRBJ2-7, the V gene TRBV19; 10 bases agree with TRBD2. The V gene end was trimmed by 5 bases and the J gene end by 3 bases; junction bases not matched to a gene: 7. CDR3 length: 15 amino acids. Germline V CDR1 and CDR2: LNHDA, SQIVND (reference sequence). CDR3 loop: CASSARTSGGYEQYF. In DNA, the CDR3 is TGTGCCAGTAGTGCTCGGACTAGCGGAGGCTACGAGCAGTACTTC.

This clone was seen more than once but under ten times. This chain connects TRBV4-1 to TRBJ1-1; D gene unclear. Germline assignment: CDR1 MGHRA and CDR2 YSYEKL. This CDR3 is built from 13 residues. Trimming cost V 1 base and J 4 bases, with 7 bases left between them. The CDR3 spells CASSQGQITEAFF. The CDR3 DNA reads TGCGCCAGCAGCCAAGGACAAATCACTGAAGCTTTCTTT.

The V call is TRBV29-1, the J call TRBJ1-1, with TRBD1 identical over 8 bases. Germline lookup yields CDR1 SQVTM and CDR2 ANQGSEA. V trimming: 3 bases; J trimming: 5 bases; junction bases outside the gene matches: 11. CDR3 length: 15 amino acids. The DNA for the CDR3 is TGCAGCGTTGAGGGAAGACAGGGGTCGGAAACTGAAGCTTTCTTT. It is translated as CSVEGRQGSETEAFF.

The chain recombines TRBV6-1 with TRBJ2-3; a weak D match, TRBD2 (5 bases). Germline assignment: CDR1 MNHNS and CDR2 SASEGT. The CDR3 consists of 17 residues. V gave up 3 bases and J gave up 1 base, with 17 bases separating them. CDR3 coding DNA: TGTGCCAGCAGTGACCTGTTGCTGAGGGTCCGCACAGATACGCAGTATTTT. Translated, it gives CASSDLLLRVRTDTQYF.

The chain combines TRBV6-1 with TRBJ2-3; 9 nucleotides match TRBD2. The CDR3 extends over 15 amino acids. Germline CDR1 reads MNHNS; CDR2 reads SASEGT. Unmatched junction bases numbered 7, after V lost 7 bases and J lost 2 bases. CDR3: CASTSTSGITDTQYF. As DNA, the CDR3 is TGTGCCAGCACCTCGACTAGCGGAATCACAGATACGCAGTATTTT.

This sequence joins TRBV18 and TRBJ2-7; tentatively, D is TRBD1 (6 bases). Germline CDR1 KGHSH, CDR2 LQKENI. The CDR3 length is 12 residues. With 4 bases removed from V and 6 bases from J, the gap between germline ends came to 10 bases. The CDR3 DNA reads TGTGCCAGCTCACTACAGGGTGTCGAGCAGTACTTC. As protein: CASSLQGVEQYF.

The V call is TRBV28, the J call TRBJ1-2; D is undetermined. V gave up 1 base and J gave up 7 bases, with 10 bases separating them. The CDR3 runs to 13 residues. Germline CDR1 is MDHEN and CDR2 is SYDVKM. CDR3 in amino acids: CASSLFLASGYTF. Here the CDR3 DNA reads TGTGCCAGCAGTTTATTTTTGGCTTCTGGCTACACCTTC.

This sequence joins TRBV7-8 and TRBJ2-3, with D unresolved. This CDR3 comprises 14 residues. Looked up from germline, CDR1 is SGHVS and CDR2 is FQNEAQ. V was trimmed by 0 bases and J by 2 bases, leaving 6 bases between them. The CDR3 loop is CASSLAEHTDTQYF. CDR3 nucleotide sequence: TGTGCCAGCAGCTTAGCCGAACACACAGATACGCAGTATTTT.

The chain combines TRBV6-4 with TRBJ2-1; TRBD2 aligns across 7 bases. With 6 bases clipped from V and 1 base from J, the junction kept 6 bases outside the gene matches. Looked up from germline, CDR1 is MRHNA and CDR2 is SNTAGT. The CDR3 spans 15 residues. For the CDR3, the DNA is TGTGCCAGCAGCCAACGACTAGCATCCTACAATGAGCAGTTCTTC. Protein product: CASSQRLASYNEQFF.

The chain combines TRBV15 with TRBJ1-1, with unresolved D. V shed 8 bases and J shed 3 bases, with 19 bases lying between them. The CDR3 sequence is 15 residues long. CDR1 and CDR2 (germline): LNHNV, YYDKDF (reference sequence). The CDR3 coding sequence is TGTGCCACCCACGGTGGAACGGCCGCGGACACTGAAGCTTTCTTT. Translated, it gives CATHGGTAADTEAFF.

The chain uses TRBV19 and TRBJ2-5, with D possibly TRBD2 on 7 matching bases. This CDR3 contains 15 residues. Germline CDR1 reads LNHDA; CDR2 reads SQIVND (reference sequence). Trimming shortened V by 1 base and J by 3 bases, and 12 bases separated the two germline ends. The CDR3 region is CASSIAGRGEETQYF. In DNA, the CDR3 is TGTGCCAGTAGTATAGCGGGGAGGGGGGAAGAGACCCAGTACTTC.

In the case of this clone: Its ends do not fully match the called genes, so a read error is possible. V is TRBV7-9 and J is TRBJ1-2; D is unresolved. This CDR3 is 12 amino acids long. In germline, CDR1 is SEHNR, CDR2 FQNEAQ (reference sequence). CDR3 in amino acids: CSSSFTNYGYTF. The CDR3 nucleotides read TGTTCCAGCAGCTTCACAAACTATGGCTACACCTTC.

The chain joins TRBV27 to TRBJ2-7, with 8 bases matching TRBD1. The CDR3 is 15 amino acids. Germline V CDR1 and CDR2: MNHEY, SMNVEV (reference sequence). V lost 5 bases and J lost 3; bases outside the gene matches: 9. CDR3 region: CASSPSGQGSYEQYF. Here the CDR3 DNA reads TGTGCCAGCAGTCCCAGCGGACAGGGAAGCTACGAGCAGTACTTC.

This clone was observed once. V and J are TRBV28 and TRBJ2-7; D is possibly TRBD2 (6 bases). The CDR3 runs 13 residues. Trimming pared 3 bases from V and 3 bases from J, leaving 9 bases between. Germline V gives CDR1 MDHEN, CDR2 SYDVKM. For the CDR3, the DNA is TGTGCCAGCAGTTTCGGAGGGCACTACGAGCAGTACTTC. Translation gives CASSFGGHYEQYF. Together with reference TRBV28 and TRBJ2-7, the CDR3 gives the full variable domain: DVKVTQSSRYLVKRTGEKVFLECVQDMDHENMFWYRQDPGLGLRLIYFSYDVKMKEKGDIPEGYSVSREKKERFSLILESASTNQTSMYLCASSFGGHYEQYFGPGTRLTVT.

The chain recombines TRBV28 with TRBJ2-5; D possibly corresponds to TRBD1 (5 bases). Germline V lookup: CDR1 MDHEN, CDR2 SYDVKM. There are 15 residues in the CDR3. V was pared by 1 base and J by 4 bases, with 13 bases between. CDR3 nucleotide sequence: TGTGCCAGCAGTTTATATGGGGCGTCGCGAGAGACCCAGTACTTC. Amino acid sequence: CASSLYGASRETQYF.

The chain employs TRBV7-9 and TRBJ2-1; D is ambiguous. V lost 5 bases and J lost 1, with 6 bases in between. This CDR3 region has 13 residues. Germline V gives CDR1 SEHNR, CDR2 FQNEAQ (reference sequence). The CDR3 sequence: CASSPLSYNEQFF. The CDR3 nucleotides are TGTGCCAGCAGCCCGTTATCCTACAATGAGCAGTTCTTC.